These T cell receptor beta chains were read from a single sample in a study of blood T cell repertoires in COVID-19. Data came from immunoSEQ multiplex PCR; TCRdb stores just in-frame clones and leaves some out. The profile shows around 100,000 clones, about nine tenths of them singletons. The sequenced sample was peripheral blood. These receptors all stem from a woman aged 50 to 60 with acute or convalescent COVID-19. Each CDR3 is given with its conserved first and last residue. A D gene is named only where the DNA matches it firmly. The size of a clone is reported for some rows only, either as once, few or many, or as a class for expanded clones.

J gene: TRBJ1-2; D gene: -; V gene: TRBV14; clone size: -; CDR3 DNA: TGTGCCAGCAGCCACGACGGAGGGGTAGGTGTAAGCTATGGCTACACCTTC; CDR3 protein: CASSHDGGVGVSYGYTF
J gene: TRBJ1-4; D gene: TRBD1; V gene: TRBV2; clone size: -; CDR3 DNA: TGTGCCAGCAGTGTGGTTCCGACAGGGCCTGTGAAACTGTTTTTT; CDR3 protein: CASSVVPTGPVKLFF
J gene: TRBJ1-5; D gene: TRBD1; V gene: TRBV19; clone size: few; CDR3 DNA: TGTGCCACCGACCCCGTCTTGAGTCCAGGGGGCAGTGACAGCAATCAGCCCCAGCATTTT; CDR3 protein: CATDPVLSPGGSDSNQPQHF
J gene: TRBJ2-3; D gene: TRBD2; V gene: TRBV30; clone size: -; CDR3 DNA: TGTGCCTGGAGCAAGGGACTAGCGGGACTCACAGATACGCAGTATTTT; CDR3 protein: CAWSKGLAGLTDTQYF
J gene: TRBJ2-5; D gene: -; V gene: TRBV6-2/TRBV6-3; clone size: -; CDR3 DNA: TGTGCCAGCAGTCGACAGCGAGAGACCCAGTACTTC; CDR3 protein: CASSRQRETQYF
J gene: TRBJ2-1; D gene: -; V gene: TRBV3-1/TRBV3-2; clone size: -; CDR3 DNA: TGTGCCAGCAGCCAAGAGGGGAGACGGCGGCGTGACAATGAGCAGTTCTTC; CDR3 protein: CASSQEGRRRRDNEQFF
J gene: TRBJ2-5; D gene: -; V gene: TRBV28; clone size: -; CDR3 DNA: TGTGCCAGCAAAGGTCGCGGGGATCAGGAGACCCAGTACTTC; CDR3 protein: CASKGRGDQETQYF
J gene: TRBJ1-1; D gene: TRBD1; V gene: TRBV19; clone size: -; CDR3 DNA: TGTGCCAGTAGTGTCGGACAGGGAAGGACTGAAGCTTTCTTT; CDR3 protein: CASSVGQGRTEAFF
J gene: TRBJ1-6; D gene: -; V gene: TRBV6-5; clone size: -; CDR3 DNA: TGTGCCAGCAGGTACCAGACAGGAACTAACTCACCCCTCCACTTT; CDR3 protein: CASRYQTGTNSPLHF
J gene: TRBJ2-2; D gene: -; V gene: TRBV27; clone size: -; CDR3 DNA: TGTGCCAGCAGTTTTGGGGCGACCCCCCCCACCGGGGAGCTGTTTTTT; CDR3 protein: CASSFGATPPTGELFF
J gene: TRBJ1-1; D gene: TRBD1; V gene: TRBV28; clone size: -; CDR3 DNA: TGTGCCAGCACCTTGCGAGGGGGCAGAACTGAAGCTTTCTTT; CDR3 protein: CASTLRGGRTEAFF
J gene: TRBJ1-2; D gene: -; V gene: TRBV11-2; clone size: -; CDR3 DNA: TGTGCCAGCAGCGTGGCTGGCAGCGATGGCTACACCTTC; CDR3 protein: CASSVAGSDGYTF
J gene: TRBJ1-1; D gene: -; V gene: TRBV6-5; clone size: -; CDR3 DNA: TGTGCCAGCAGTTACTCGGGCCTCACTGAAGCTTTCTTT; CDR3 protein: CASSYSGLTEAFF
J gene: TRBJ2-7; D gene: -; V gene: TRBV6-5; clone size: -; CDR3 DNA: TGTGCCACCAGGCAGGGTGCATCCTACGAGCAGTACTTC; CDR3 protein: CATRQGASYEQYF
J gene: TRBJ2-7; D gene: TRBD1; V gene: TRBV14; clone size: -; CDR3 DNA: TGTGCCAGCAGCCAAGGACAGGGCACCTACGAGCAGTACTTC; CDR3 protein: CASSQGQGTYEQYF
J gene: TRBJ1-1; D gene: -; V gene: TRBV6-1; clone size: -; CDR3 DNA: TGTGCCAGCAGTGAAGGGAGTCGTACTGAAGCTTTCTTT; CDR3 protein: CASSEGSRTEAFF
J gene: TRBJ1-2; D gene: -; V gene: TRBV30; clone size: -; CDR3 DNA: TGTGCCTGGAGTTCCACCTCCCCGGTCATAGAGGGCTATGGCTACACCTTC; CDR3 protein: CAWSSTSPVIEGYGYTF
J gene: TRBJ2-2; D gene: TRBD1; V gene: TRBV19; clone size: -; CDR3 DNA: TGTGCCAGTAGGAGCCCGGCGGACAGGGACGCGAACACCGGGGAGCTGTTTTTT; CDR3 protein: CASRSPADRDANTGELFF
J gene: TRBJ2-1; D gene: TRBD2; V gene: TRBV30; clone size: once; CDR3 DNA: TGTGCCTGGAGTATACCTCCAGCGGGATACAATGAGCAGTTCTTC; CDR3 protein: CAWSIPPAGYNEQFF
J gene: TRBJ2-7; D gene: -; V gene: TRBV2; clone size: -; CDR3 DNA: TGTGCCAGCAGTGAAGCGCCGGGGGACGAGCAGTACTTC; CDR3 protein: CASSEAPGDEQYF
J gene: TRBJ2-1; D gene: TRBD2; V gene: TRBV7-6; clone size: -; CDR3 DNA: TGTGCCAGCAGCGTCATAGCGGGAGACCACAATGAGCAGTTCTTC; CDR3 protein: CASSVIAGDHNEQFF
J gene: TRBJ2-2; D gene: -; V gene: TRBV19; clone size: -; CDR3 DNA: TGTGCCAGTACCCCACAGGGGGAGGGCACCGGGGAGCTGTTTTTT; CDR3 protein: CASTPQGEGTGELFF
J gene: TRBJ2-3; D gene: TRBD2; V gene: TRBV2; clone size: -; CDR3 DNA: TGTGCCAGCAGTGAAAGCGGGGGGGCCCCTACGCAGTATTTT; CDR3 protein: CASSESGGAPTQYF
J gene: TRBJ2-3; D gene: -; V gene: TRBV19; clone size: -; CDR3 DNA: TGTGCCAGTAGTATCGTAGCGACAGATACGCAGTATTTT; CDR3 protein: CASSIVATDTQYF
J gene: TRBJ2-2; D gene: TRBD2; V gene: TRBV4-3; clone size: -; CDR3 DNA: TGCGCCAGCAGCCAAGATCTCCTAGCGGGTTCGAACACCGGGGAGCTGTTTTTT; CDR3 protein: CASSQDLLAGSNTGELFF
J gene: TRBJ1-5; D gene: TRBD1; V gene: TRBV19; clone size: -; CDR3 DNA: TGTGCCAGCCTCAAGTCCGGGACAGGGGGCAGTCAGCCCCAGCATTTT; CDR3 protein: CASLKSGTGGSQPQHF
J gene: TRBJ2-7; D gene: -; V gene: TRBV7-9; clone size: -; CDR3 DNA: TGTGCCAGCAGCTTAGCAGTCGGTTTCAACGAGCAGTACTTC; CDR3 protein: CASSLAVGFNEQYF
J gene: TRBJ1-2; D gene: TRBD1; V gene: TRBV3-1/TRBV3-2; clone size: once; CDR3 DNA: TGTGCCAGCAGCCGACAGGGTTTGGAGGGCTACACCTTC; CDR3 protein: CASSRQGLEGYTF
J gene: TRBJ2-1; D gene: -; V gene: TRBV7-8; clone size: -; CDR3 DNA: TGTGCCAGCAGCTTTGGGTCGGGAAGATTCTACAATGAGCAGTTCTTC; CDR3 protein: CASSFGSGRFYNEQFF